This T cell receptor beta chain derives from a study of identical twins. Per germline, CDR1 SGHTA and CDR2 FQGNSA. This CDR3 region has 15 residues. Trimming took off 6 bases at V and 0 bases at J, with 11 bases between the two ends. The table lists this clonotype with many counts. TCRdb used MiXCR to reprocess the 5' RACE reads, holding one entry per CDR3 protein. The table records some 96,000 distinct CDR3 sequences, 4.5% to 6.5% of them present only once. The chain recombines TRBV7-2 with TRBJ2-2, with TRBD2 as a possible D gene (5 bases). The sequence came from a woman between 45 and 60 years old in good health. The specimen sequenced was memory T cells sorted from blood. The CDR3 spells CASRLRASNTGELFF. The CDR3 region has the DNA TGTGCCAGCAGGTTGAGGGCTTCGAACACCGGGGAGCTGTTTTTT. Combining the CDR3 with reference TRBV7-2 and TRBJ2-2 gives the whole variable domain GAGVSQSPSNKVTEKGKDVELRCDPISGHTALYWYRQSLGQGLEFLIYFQGNSAPDKSGLPSDRFSAERTGGSVSTLTIQRTQQEDSAVYLCASRLRASNTGELFFGEGSRLTVL.